This TCR beta chain was sequenced for a study of blood T cell repertoires in COVID-19. The CDR3 is 15 amino acids. Profiled with immunoSEQ multiplex PCR; TCRdb holds only in-frame clones, not every one. Of approximately 70,000 clones listed, 70% to 80% are singletons. Sequences were obtained from peripheral blood. The TCR was taken from a woman aged 80 or older with active or convalescent COVID-19. This sequence joins TRBV12-1 and TRBJ2-7; no DNA check was done on the table's D call, TRBD2. TRBV12-1 is termed a pseudogene. The CDR3 region has the DNA TGTGCCAGCAGCTTGGGAGAGCCCCACGGGCACGAGCAGTACTTC. Translated: CASSLGEPHGHEQYF.